A selection of T cell receptor beta chains follows, all from one sample in a study of cytomegalovirus exposure and HLA in healthy donors. Method: immunoSEQ multiplex PCR; TCRdb's copy keeps in-frame clones and lacks some. The sample lists 100,000 to 150,000 clones, approximately 95% occurring once. Material: PBMCs. These TCRs come from a man aged 18 to 30 in good health and CMV-seronegative. The CDR3 runs from the conserved cysteine through the conserved F or W. Each record gives: J gene, V gene, clone size, D gene, CDR3 DNA, CDR3 protein. The D gene is left open where the match is weak. Not every row has a clone size; where given, it reads once, few, many or a size class.

TRBJ2-2	TRBV7-9	.	.	TGTGCCAGCAGCCACGGACAGAACACCGGGGAGCTGTTTTTT	CASSHGQNTGELFF
TRBJ1-1	TRBV18	.	.	TGTGCCAGCTCACCACCCTCCAGGGTAAACACTGAAGCTTTCTTT	CASSPPSRVNTEAFF
TRBJ1-5	TRBV5-1	.	TRBD1	TGCGCCAGCAGCCCGGGACAGGGGGATCAGCCCCAGCATTTT	CASSPGQGDQPQHF
TRBJ1-5	TRBV29-1	.	.	TGCAGCGTTGAAGGACAGGACAATCAGCCCCAGCATTTT	CSVEGQDNQPQHF
TRBJ1-2	TRBV2	.	.	TGTGCCCGAGGGCGGGGAACGTCGGGGGGCTACACCTTC	CARGRGTSGGYTF
TRBJ2-6	TRBV11-1	.	TRBD1	TGTGCCAGCAGCTTAGAGGGGGCTCGTGCCAACGTCCTGACTTTC	CASSLEGARANVLTF
TRBJ2-1	TRBV7-3	.	.	TGTGCCAGCAGCCGACGTAGCGGATCCTACAATGAGCAGTTCTTC	CASSRRSGSYNEQFF
TRBJ1-1	TRBV7-9	.	.	TGTGCCAGCAGCTTTAGGCAGCCAGGCCGGGAAGCTTTCTTT	CASSFRQPGREAFF
TRBJ2-1	TRBV29-1	.	TRBD2	TGCAGCGTGCCCGGGGAGCGGGAGTACAATGAGCAGTTCTTC	CSVPGEREYNEQFF
TRBJ1-4	TRBV4-3	.	.	TGCGCCAGCAGCCAAATATTGGGGCCCCTGTTTTTT	CASSQILGPLFF
TRBJ2-3	TRBV11-3	.	.	TGTGCCAGCAGCGGGTTGACTAGCACAGATACGCAGTATTTT	CASSGLTSTDTQYF
TRBJ1-1	TRBV2	.	TRBD1	TGTGCCAGCAGCTTTGCAGGGGGCAGGTACACTGAAGCTTTCTTT	CASSFAGGRYTEAFF
TRBJ2-4	TRBV27	.	.	TGTGCCAGCAGTTCTTATCGGCGGACTCTTGGGGAAGCCAAAAACATTCAGTACTTC	CASSSYRRTLGEAKNIQYF
TRBJ1-2	TRBV7-9	.	TRBD1	TGTGCCAGCAGCCTTGGGGGGACAGGCTATGGCTACACCTTC	CASSLGGTGYGYTF
TRBJ2-1	TRBV19	.	TRBD2	TGTGCCAGTAGTATCGGGGCGGGAGGGCGTAATGAGCAGTTCTTC	CASSIGAGGRNEQFF
TRBJ2-2	TRBV6-5	few	.	TGTGCCAGCAGTTCTACTGGGGGGTGGGACACCGGGGAGCTGTTTTTT	CASSSTGGWDTGELFF
TRBJ1-5	TRBV19	.	.	TGTGCCAGTAGTAGCTCGGGAGGGAATCAGCCCCAGCATTTT	CASSSSGGNQPQHF
TRBJ2-6	TRBV7-3	.	TRBD2	TGTGCCAGCAGCCTTGCCGGGACTAGGTCTGGGGCCAACGTCCTGACTTTC	CASSLAGTRSGANVLTF
TRBJ2-3	TRBV5-4	.	TRBD2	TGTGCCAGCAGCTTGACTAGCGGGAGAACAGATACGCAGTATTTT	CASSLTSGRTDTQYF
TRBJ2-7	TRBV28	.	.	TGTGCCAGCAGTCCATCGGACAGTTACGAGCAGTACTTC	CASSPSDSYEQYF
TRBJ2-3	TRBV15	.	TRBD2	TGTGCCACCAGCAGAGATTACGCACTAGCGGGATCCGGGGATACGCAGTATTTT	CATSRDYALAGSGDTQYF
TRBJ1-5	TRBV28	.	TRBD1	TGTGCCAGCCAAATCACAGGGGACGGAGGCAATCAGCCCCAGCATTTT	CASQITGDGGNQPQHF
TRBJ2-3	TRBV2	.	TRBD1	TGTGCCAGCAAGAATGGCGGACAGGGGGCGAATACGCAGTATTTT	CASKNGGQGANTQYF
TRBJ1-2	TRBV27	.	.	TGTGCCAGCAGCCCCGGACTGTTCTATGGCTACACCTTC	CASSPGLFYGYTF
TRBJ2-2	TRBV28	.	TRBD2	TGTGCCAGCAGCTCGATCGGGTCGGGAGGGCCCACCGGGGAGCTGTTTTTT	CASSSIGSGGPTGELFF
TRBJ2-3	TRBV28	.	.	TGTGCCAGCAGTCCCCTCCCCCCCACAGATACGCAGTATTTT	CASSPLPPTDTQYF
TRBJ2-7	TRBV5-1	once	TRBD2	TGCGCCAGCAGCTTTCGAAGAAGAGTGGGACTAGCGTATTCCTACGAGCAGTACTTC	CASSFRRRVGLAYSYEQYF
TRBJ2-7	TRBV7-9	.	TRBD2	TGTGCCAGCAGCCTGGCGGGGGGCGCGAGATCCTACGAGCAGTACTTC	CASSLAGGARSYEQYF
TRBJ2-2	TRBV30	.	.	TGTGCCTGGAGTTGGTCGGCCCCGAGGACCGGGGAGCTGTTTTTT	CAWSWSAPRTGELFF
TRBJ2-3	TRBV4-3	.	TRBD2	TGCGCCAGCAGCCAAACCAGCGGGGTCACAGATACGCAGTATTTT	CASSQTSGVTDTQYF
TRBJ2-7	TRBV4-1	.	TRBD1	TGCGCCAGCAGCCGGGACAGATCCTACGAGCAGTACTTC	CASSRDRSYEQYF
TRBJ2-1	TRBV5-5	.	TRBD2	TGTGCCAGCAGCCCGAGGGGACTAAGCGCAGACTACAATGAGCAGTTCTTC	CASSPRGLSADYNEQFF
TRBJ2-2	TRBV14	.	.	TGTGCCAGCAGCCAACCAGGCCTGAGCGGCACCGGGGAGCTGTTTTTT	CASSQPGLSGTGELFF
TRBJ2-5	TRBV9	.	.	TGTGCCAGCAGCGTGGTCCTCGGGGAGACCCAGTACTTC	CASSVVLGETQYF
TRBJ2-5	TRBV18	once	.	TGTGCCAGCTCACGGATTCCGGACAGTAAAGAGACCCAGTACTTC	CASSRIPDSKETQYF
TRBJ2-1	TRBV4-3	.	TRBD2	TGCGCCAGCAGCCAAGATCGAAGCGGGAGAAAGAATGAGCAGTTCTTC	CASSQDRSGRKNEQFF
TRBJ2-7	TRBV19	.	.	TGTGCCAGTAGGGTCGGGAGCAGCTCCTACGAGCAGTACTTC	CASRVGSSSYEQYF
TRBJ2-1	TRBV5-7	.	TRBD2	TGTGCCAGCGCGCTAGCGGAGCCCAATGAGCAGTTCTTC	CASALAEPNEQFF
TRBJ2-7	TRBV30	.	.	TGTGCCTGGAGCTCGGTCTACGAGCAGTACTTC	CAWSSVYEQYF
TRBJ2-3	TRBV4-3	.	TRBD2	TGCGCCAGCAGCCAAGATAGGGCTAGCGGGAGCCTATCTATGGATACGCAGTATTTT	CASSQDRASGSLSMDTQYF
TRBJ2-2	TRBV5-4	.	.	TGTGCCAGCAGCGGGGCTGGGGCGGAGAACACCGGGGAGCTGTTTTTT	CASSGAGAENTGELFF
TRBJ2-5	TRBV9	.	.	TGTGCCAGCAGCGGAGAAAGTGGAGAGACCCAGTACTTC	CASSGESGETQYF
TRBJ2-7	TRBV4-3	.	.	TGCGCCAGCAGCCAAGATAGAGAGCTTGAGCAGTACTTC	CASSQDRELEQYF
TRBJ2-5	TRBV7-2	.	.	TGTGCCAGCAGCCTACAGGGGACCCAGTACTTC	CASSLQGTQYF
TRBJ2-3	TRBV9	.	TRBD2	TGTGCCAGCAGCGGCCGACTAGCGGGAGATCAAGATACGCAGTATTTT	CASSGRLAGDQDTQYF
TRBJ2-1	TRBV6-5	.	.	TGTGCCAGCAGTTACGATAGGACTTCACTGGGCAATGAGCAGTTCTTC	CASSYDRTSLGNEQFF
TRBJ1-3	TRBV11-2	.	.	TGTGCCAGCAGCTCCCGACTAGGGAGCTCTGGAAACACCATATATTTT	CASSSRLGSSGNTIYF
TRBJ2-1	TRBV6-6	.	TRBD1	TGTGCCAGCAGGTCCGGGACAGGGGACAATGAGCAGTTCTTC	CASRSGTGDNEQFF
TRBJ2-3	TRBV30	once	TRBD2	TGTGCCTGGAGTGTACGAGGGTATTCTAGCGGGAGGTTCACAGATACGCAGTATTTT	CAWSVRGYSSGRFTDTQYF
TRBJ1-2	TRBV7-9	.	TRBD1	TGTGCCAGCAGCCGTGGCTCAGGGGGCGCCGGGATTGGCTACACCTTC	CASSRGSGGAGIGYTF
TRBJ2-2	TRBV6-5	.	.	TGTGCCAGCAGTTACAGGGGAGGGGAGCTGTTTTTT	CASSYRGGELFF
TRBJ2-7	TRBV7-9	.	TRBD1	TGTGCCAGCAGCGAAGGACAGGGAAGAATCCGCGGGGAGCAGTACTTC	CASSEGQGRIRGEQYF
TRBJ2-7	TRBV27	.	TRBD1	TGTGCCAGCAGGAACGACAGGGGATTATCCTACGAGCAGTACTTC	CASRNDRGLSYEQYF
TRBJ2-1	TRBV5-6	.	.	TGTGCCAGCAGCTTGGCCGTAGCGAAGAGCTCCTACAATGAGCAGTTCTTC	CASSLAVAKSSYNEQFF
TRBJ2-7	TRBV5-4	once	.	TGTGCCAGCAGCCTCCCAGGGTCGGGCGAGCAGTACTTC	CASSLPGSGEQYF
TRBJ2-1	TRBV9	.	TRBD2	TGTGCCAGCAGCCCTCCCCCAGGAGCGGGAGTCCGGGATGAGCAGTTCTTC	CASSPPPGAGVRDEQFF
TRBJ1-4	TRBV6-6	.	.	TGTGCCAGCAGTGAGATACAGGGTCAACTGTTTTTT	CASSEIQGQLFF
TRBJ1-5	TRBV19	once	TRBD1	TGTGCCAGTAGCGACAGGGGGCACAATCAGCCCCAGCATTTT	CASSDRGHNQPQHF